The present TCR beta chain was sequenced within a study of blood T cell repertoires in COVID-19. Across the study: From the United States, Italy and Spain came samples of acute and convalescent COVID-19.

What the recovered Cohort 3 donors had was two negative PCRs, clearance, or symptom resolution. Methods used by the authors: Reference gene primer amplification yielded estimated nucleated cell counts. Data came from immunoSEQ multiplex PCR; TCRdb stores just in-frame clones and leaves some out. The V and J calls and clone size come from that table; D and trimming were worked out from the DNA. The sample holds roughly 270,000 clones, less than 85% seen once. This CDR3 contains 16 residues. Trimming pared 5 bases from V and 1 base from J, leaving 16 bases between. The V gene's germline CDR1 is SGHVS and CDR2 FQNEAQ.

This sequence originates from a woman in her fifties or sixties who had recovered from COVID-19. The sample comprised PBMCs or T cells enriched from blood (not recorded which). The chain has TRBV7-8 and TRBJ2-3; a weak D match, TRBD2 (6 bases). The CDR3 DNA sequence: TGTGCCAGCAGCCAGCAGCAGGGAGGCGGCACAGATACGCAGTATTTT. It translates to CASSQQQGGGTDTQYF.